A selection of T cell receptor beta chains follows, all from one sample in a study of liver allograft versus peripheral blood T cells. Using its own MiXCR run on the reads, TCRdb lists one record per CDR3 protein. The data contain fewer than 15,000 distinct CDR3 sequences, around 18% of them singletons. The origin of the receptors is a human patient who had a liver transplant. Some T cells may trace back to the graft donor. Both conserved end residues are part of each CDR3. D genes are given only for firm matches. Not all rows give a size; the values are once, few, many and, for expanded clones, a class.

j_call cdr3_length clone_size d_call v_call cdr3_aa cdr3_nt
TRBJ2-3 15 NA TRBD2 TRBV13 CASSSLRGGLDTQYF TGTGCCAGCAGTTCCCTGCGGGGGGGCTTGGATACGCAGTATTTT
TRBJ1-2 12 many NA TRBV6-2/TRBV6-3 CASSPTGRGYTF TGTGCCAGCAGTCCAACAGGGAGAGGCTACACCTTC
TRBJ2-7 16 many NA TRBV6-5 CASSTHAGPKPGEQYF TGTGCCAGCAGTACCCACGCGGGACCCAAACCGGGGGAGCAGTACTTC
TRBJ1-1 13 few TRBD1 TRBV20-1 CSAPGQGNTEAFF TGCAGTGCTCCGGGACAGGGGAACACTGAAGCTTTCTTT
TRBJ1-5 14 few NA TRBV24-1 CATSDLVAGSPQHF TGTGCCACCAGTGATTTGGTCGCCGGTTCGCCCCAGCATTTT
TRBJ1-4 14 few TRBD1 TRBV19 CASSTGQRNEKLFF TGTGCCAGTAGTACGGGACAGCGTAATGAAAAACTGTTTTTT
TRBJ1-5 14 once NA TRBV12-3/TRBV12-4 CASSLASILRPQHF TGTGCCAGCAGTTTAGCCAGTATCCTTCGGCCCCAGCATTTT
TRBJ2-1 12 many NA TRBV6-2/TRBV6-3 CASGVLINEQFF TGTGCCAGCGGGGTTTTGATCAATGAGCAGTTCTTC
TRBJ2-7 12 NA NA TRBV20-1 CSAMDEPYEQYF TGCAGTGCCATGGATGAACCCTACGAGCAGTACTTC
TRBJ2-7 14 many NA TRBV6-2/TRBV6-3 CASSYGQISYEQYF TGTGCCAGCAGTTACGGGCAGATCTCCTACGAGCAGTACTTC
TRBJ2-7 16 few NA TRBV19 CASSQGAFSRSYEQYF TGTGCCAGTTCCCAAGGGGCTTTTAGCCGCTCCTACGAGCAGTACTTC
TRBJ2-1 13 NA NA TRBV7-9 CASSLDLGREQFF TGTGCCAGCAGTTTGGATCTGGGACGAGAGCAGTTCTTC
TRBJ2-5 13 many NA TRBV7-2 CASSFGVGETQYF TGTGCCAGCAGCTTTGGGGTGGGAGAGACCCAGTACTTC
TRBJ2-7 14 many TRBD1 TRBV28 CASSPHRGHYEQYF TGTGCCAGCAGCCCACACAGGGGCCACTACGAGCAGTACTTC
TRBJ1-4 15 few TRBD1 TRBV20-1 CSATPRTGGNEKLFF TGCAGTGCTACCCCTAGGACAGGGGGTAATGAAAAACTGTTTTTT
TRBJ2-7 14 few NA TRBV9 CASSAPGGLDEQYF TGTGCCAGCAGCGCCCCTGGGGGGCTGGACGAGCAGTACTTC
TRBJ1-3 17 few NA TRBV6-1 CASSEALQWVSGNTIYF TGTGCCAGCAGTGAAGCGCTTCAATGGGTTTCTGGAAACACCATATATTTT
TRBJ2-7 14 medium-sized NA TRBV18 CASSSGRPVYEQYF TGTGCCAGCTCTTCGGGACGCCCCGTCTACGAGCAGTACTTC
TRBJ1-1 13 few NA TRBV20-1 CSARYQGDTEAFF TGCAGTGCTAGATATCAGGGAGACACTGAAGCTTTCTTT
TRBJ2-7 18 NA NA TRBV6-2/TRBV6-3 CASSYSPNPLTGLGEQYF TGTGCCAGCAGTTACTCGCCCAACCCCTTAACAGGTCTTGGCGAGCAGTACTTC
TRBJ2-7 13 many NA TRBV19 CASSIGTVYEQYF TGTGCCAGTAGTATAGGGACAGTCTACGAGCAGTACTTC
TRBJ2-3 17 NA TRBD2 TRBV5-1 CASSLVGGGGRTDTQYF TGCGCCAGCAGCTTGGTCGGAGGCGGGGGGCGCACAGATACGCAGTATTTT
TRBJ1-2 13 few NA TRBV6-5 CASTIPGSDGYTF TGTGCCAGCACCATTCCAGGGTCGGATGGCTACACCTTC
TRBJ2-3 15 NA TRBD2 TRBV7-2 CASSLSREVKDTQYF TGTGCCAGCAGCTTATCCCGGGAGGTTAAAGATACGCAGTATTTT
TRBJ2-5 15 many NA TRBV5-4 CASSLGAGAKETQYF TGTGCCAGCAGCTTGGGAGCAGGGGCTAAAGAGACCCAGTACTTC
TRBJ2-1 16 many TRBD2 TRBV7-2 CASSLEASGSYNEQFF TGTGCCAGCAGCTTAGAGGCTAGCGGATCCTACAATGAGCAGTTCTTC
TRBJ2-1 15 many TRBD1 TRBV18 CASSPGTGDYNEQFF TGTGCCAGCTCACCCGGGACAGGGGACTACAATGAGCAGTTCTTC
TRBJ1-5 15 few NA TRBV29-1 CSVALNAYSNQPQHF TGCAGCGTGGCCCTAAATGCGTATAGCAATCAGCCCCAGCATTTT
TRBJ1-6 16 many NA TRBV27 CASSLLQGSYNSPLHF TGTGCCAGCAGTTTATTGCAGGGATCCTATAATTCACCCCTCCACTTT
TRBJ2-3 13 NA NA TRBV7-2 CASGAQRTDTQYF TGTGCCAGCGGGGCGCAGAGGACAGATACGCAGTATTTT
TRBJ2-7 14 few NA TRBV7-2 CASSLGGRLGEQYF TGTGCCAGCAGCTTAGGGGGCCGTTTGGGGGAGCAGTACTTC
TRBJ1-5 15 NA NA TRBV5-6 CASSLESYSNQPQHF TGTGCCAGCAGCTTGGAGAGTTATAGCAATCAGCCCCAGCATTTT
TRBJ1-5 19 many NA TRBV18 CASSPVGQGGGFGNQPQHF TGTGCCAGCTCACCGGTGGGCCAGGGCGGGGGGTTCGGCAATCAGCCCCAGCATTTT
TRBJ2-2 15 NA NA TRBV7-2 CASSLSGGNTGELFF TGTGCCAGCAGCTTAAGTGGCGGGAACACCGGGGAGCTGTTTTTT
TRBJ2-4 14 NA NA TRBV20-1 CSARDDLAKNIQYF TGCAGTGCTAGAGATGATTTAGCCAAAAACATTCAGTACTTC
TRBJ1-1 14 medium-sized NA TRBV19 CATGSVGRNTEAFF TGTGCCACCGGTTCAGTGGGCCGGAACACTGAAGCTTTCTTT
TRBJ1-5 14 NA NA TRBV28 CASSFPTGNQPQHF TGTGCCAGCAGTTTTCCGACAGGTAATCAGCCCCAGCATTTT
TRBJ2-3 12 many NA TRBV15 CATSRGTDTQYF TGTGCCACCAGCAGAGGGACAGATACGCAGTATTTT
TRBJ2-7 14 many NA TRBV7-2 CASSLARSVYEQYF TGTGCCAGCAGCTTAGCACGATCTGTCTACGAGCAGTACTTC
TRBJ1-5 13 NA TRBD1 TRBV19 CASSRDRGQPQHF TGTGCCAGTAGTCGGGACAGGGGTCAGCCCCAGCATTTT
TRBJ2-2 11 many NA TRBV14 CASSQVGELFF TGTGCCAGCAGCCAGGTCGGGGAGCTGTTTTTT
TRBJ1-6 17 many TRBD1 TRBV24-1 CATKERQGACDNSPLHF TGTGCCACCAAGGAGAGACAGGGGGCGTGCGATAATTCACCCCTCCACTTT
TRBJ2-5 15 NA NA TRBV12-3/TRBV12-4 CASSLRDSGRETQYF TGTGCCAGCAGCCTCCGGGACTCGGGGAGAGAGACCCAGTACTTC
TRBJ2-7 15 NA TRBD2 TRBV20-1 CSAESSGGKRYEQYF TGCAGTGCAGAATCTAGCGGGGGCAAGCGCTACGAGCAGTACTTC
TRBJ2-1 15 many NA TRBV6-5 CASSPGTRIYNEQFF TGTGCCAGCAGCCCGGGAACTAGGATCTACAATGAGCAGTTCTTC
TRBJ1-2 12 NA NA TRBV6-2/TRBV6-3 CASSPQGYGYTF TGTGCCAGCAGTCCACAGGGTTATGGCTACACCTTC
TRBJ2-5 15 many TRBD1 TRBV28 CASSSRDRGVETQYF TGTGCCAGCAGTTCCCGGGACAGGGGGGTGGAGACCCAGTACTTC
TRBJ1-5 16 NA TRBD1 TRBV20-1 CNARRGQGAFNQPQHF TGCAATGCTAGGAGGGGACAGGGGGCTTTCAATCAGCCCCAGCATTTT
TRBJ2-7 15 few NA TRBV28 CASSLGGFNLIEQYF TGTGCCAGCAGTTTAGGAGGGTTCAACTTAATCGAGCAGTACTTC
TRBJ2-1 14 medium-sized NA TRBV6-1 CATTPGLLGNEQFF TGTGCCACCACTCCGGGGCTCCTAGGGAATGAGCAGTTCTTC
TRBJ2-1 15 NA NA TRBV11-1 CASSPRAGSYNEQFF TGTGCCAGCAGCCCGCGGGCAGGCTCCTACAATGAGCAGTTCTTC
TRBJ1-5 15 NA TRBD1 TRBV6-5 CASRSGTGANQPQHF TGTGCCAGCAGATCCGGGACAGGGGCAAATCAGCCCCAGCATTTT
TRBJ1-6 15 few NA TRBV6-5 CASRQLSSYNSPLHF TGTGCCAGCAGACAACTTAGCTCCTATAATTCACCCCTCCACTTT
TRBJ2-7 18 medium-sized TRBD2 TRBV24-1 CATSDPGLAGGAAYEQYF TGTGCCACCAGTGACCCGGGACTAGCGGGAGGGGCGGCCTACGAGCAGTACTTC
TRBJ1-5 14 many NA TRBV19 CASSTYLGDQPQHF TGTGCCAGTAGTACATACCTGGGAGATCAGCCCCAGCATTTT
TRBJ1-1 15 NA NA TRBV6-5 CASSYRRGPTTEAFF TGTGCCAGCAGTTACAGACGGGGGCCGACCACTGAAGCTTTCTTT
TRBJ2-6 14 many NA TRBV6-2/TRBV6-3 CASSSPGRANVLTF TGTGCCAGCAGTTCCCCGGGAAGGGCCAACGTCCTGACTTTC
TRBJ2-5 18 few TRBD2 TRBV7-2 CASSPPPGTSGIQETQYF TGTGCCAGCAGCCCCCCCCCCGGGACTAGCGGAATCCAAGAGACCCAGTACTTC
TRBJ1-2 14 NA TRBD1 TRBV28 CASSFVLQGDGYTF TGTGCCAGCAGTTTTGTACTGCAGGGGGATGGCTACACCTTC